This T cell receptor (beta chain) was recorded in a study of T cells in Graves' hyperthyroidism and ophthalmopathy. Looking at the study overall: The initial diagnosis was the point when peripheral blood was collected, ahead of any treatment.

Study-level findings and limits: Most thyroid-expanded clonotypes above 0.001 were also found in blood.

Amplification yielded TCR beta CDR3 regions, with RNA transcripts as the source. A set of HTBI primers served as the primers for a first-round RT-PCR of the TCR CDR3. Each CDR3 protein is one row after TCRdb ran MiXCR on the multiplex PCR reads. The table records a few hundred thousand distinct CDR3 sequences, just under 15% of them present only once. There are many counts of this clonotype. Its target is unknown. Hyperthyroidism, newly diagnosed and lasting under 2 months, affected patients aged 18 to 65. It was uncontrolled infection, other autoimmune disease, pregnancy or lactation that excluded patients. Sequenced: blood. This TCR was recovered from a woman in her thirties with Graves' hyperthyroidism.

CDR3 amino acids: CASSSQYNEQFF. As DNA, the CDR3 is TGTGCCAGCAGTTCCCAATACAATGAGCAGTTCTTC. V and J are TRBV28 and TRBJ2-1; D not certain. This CDR3 has 12 amino acids. V lost 4 bases and J 4 bases, leaving 5 bases between the germline ends. Germline lookup yields CDR1 MDHEN and CDR2 SYDVKM.